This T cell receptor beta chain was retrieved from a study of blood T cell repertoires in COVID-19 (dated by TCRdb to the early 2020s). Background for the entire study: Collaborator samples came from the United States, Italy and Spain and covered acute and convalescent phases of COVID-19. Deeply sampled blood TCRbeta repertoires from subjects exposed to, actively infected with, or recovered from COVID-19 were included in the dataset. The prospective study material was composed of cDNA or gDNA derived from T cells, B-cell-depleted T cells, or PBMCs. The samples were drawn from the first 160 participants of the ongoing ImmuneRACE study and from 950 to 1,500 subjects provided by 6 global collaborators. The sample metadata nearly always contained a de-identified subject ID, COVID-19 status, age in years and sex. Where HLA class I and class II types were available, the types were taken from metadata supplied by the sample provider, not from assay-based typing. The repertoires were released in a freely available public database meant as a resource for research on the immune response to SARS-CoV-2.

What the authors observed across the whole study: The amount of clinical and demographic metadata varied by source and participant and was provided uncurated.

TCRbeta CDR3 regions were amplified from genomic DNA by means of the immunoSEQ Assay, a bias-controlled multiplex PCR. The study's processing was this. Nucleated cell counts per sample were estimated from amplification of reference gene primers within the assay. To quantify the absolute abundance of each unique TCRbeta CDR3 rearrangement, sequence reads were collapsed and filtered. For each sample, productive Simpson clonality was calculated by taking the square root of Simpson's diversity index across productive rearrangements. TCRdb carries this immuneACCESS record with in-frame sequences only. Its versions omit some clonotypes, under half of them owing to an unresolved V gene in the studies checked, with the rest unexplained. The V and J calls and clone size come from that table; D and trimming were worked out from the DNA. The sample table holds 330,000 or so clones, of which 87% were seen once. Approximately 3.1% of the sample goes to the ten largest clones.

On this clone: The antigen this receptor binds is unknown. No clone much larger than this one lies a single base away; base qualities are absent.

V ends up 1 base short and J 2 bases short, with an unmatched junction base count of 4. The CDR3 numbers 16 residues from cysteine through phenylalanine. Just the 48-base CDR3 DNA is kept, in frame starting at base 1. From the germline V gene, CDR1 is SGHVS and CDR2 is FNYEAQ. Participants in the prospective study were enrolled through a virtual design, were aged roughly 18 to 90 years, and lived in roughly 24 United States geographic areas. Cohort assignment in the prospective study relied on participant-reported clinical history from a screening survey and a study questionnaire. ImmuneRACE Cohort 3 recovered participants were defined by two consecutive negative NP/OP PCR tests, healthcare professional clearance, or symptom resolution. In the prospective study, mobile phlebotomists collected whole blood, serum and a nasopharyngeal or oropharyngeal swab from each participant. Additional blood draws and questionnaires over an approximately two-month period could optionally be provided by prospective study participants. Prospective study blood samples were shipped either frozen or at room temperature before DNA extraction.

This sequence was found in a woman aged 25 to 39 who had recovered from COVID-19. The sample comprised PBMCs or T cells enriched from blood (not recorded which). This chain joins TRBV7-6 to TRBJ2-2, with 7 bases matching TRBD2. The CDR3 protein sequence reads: CASSLVGTINTGELFF. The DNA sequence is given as TGTGCCAGCAGCTTAGTCGGGACTATTAACACCGGGGAGCTGTTTTTT.